These 23 T cell receptor beta chains were all obtained from the same sample, sequenced in a study of T cell responses to AZD1222 COVID-19 vaccine. Produced via immunoSEQ multiplex PCR; TCRdb's table is partial and in-frame only. The table includes about 75,000 clones, around 89% detected once. The specimen comprised peripheral blood, sampled 28 days after the second dose of the MenACWY control vaccine. The receptor set was obtained from an adult who received the MenACWY meningococcal vaccine as a control.

This rearrangement joins TRBV27 to TRBJ2-7; TRBD2 agrees at 12 bases. This CDR3 has 15 residues. Per the germline V gene, CDR1 is MNHEY and CDR2 is SMNVEV (reference sequence). V lost 6 bases and J lost 1; bases outside the gene matches: 4. CDR3: CASRVLAGGSYEQYF. The CDR3, as DNA: TGTGCCAGCAGAGTACTAGCGGGGGGTTCCTACGAGCAGTACTTC.

This clone showed up just once. The chain has TRBV24-1 and TRBJ1-1; D gene uncertain. The V gene lost 2 bases and the J gene lost 4 bases, with 13 bases spanning the gap. Germline values: CDR1 KGHDR, CDR2 SFDVKD. CDR3 length equals 15 residues. CDR3 DNA sequence: TGTGCCACCAGTGATTCGACCCGGGCGCCCACTGAAGCTTTCTTT. It yields the protein CATSDSTRAPTEAFF.

CDR3 region: CASSLLGANTIYF. The CDR3 coding sequence is TGTGCCAGCTCCCTCCTTGGAGCAAACACCATATATTTT. The chain is built from TRBV18 and TRBJ1-3; no clear D. This CDR3 contains 13 residues. Trimming stripped 6 bases from V and 6 bases from J, with 12 bases between. Germline V gives CDR1 KGHSH, CDR2 LQKENI.

The chain recombines TRBV28 with TRBJ1-1; D gene unclear. Trimming removed 5 bases from V and 0 bases from J, with 7 bases in between. Germline lookup yields CDR1 MDHEN and CDR2 SYDVKM. The length of the CDR3 is 13 residues. For the CDR3, the DNA is TGTGCCAGCAGTCCCAGGATGAACACTGAAGCTTTCTTT. Protein sequence: CASSPRMNTEAFF.

This chain joins TRBV3-1 (or the pseudogene TRBV3-2) and TRBJ2-7, with TRBD1 identical over 7 bases. The ends lost 4 bases at V and 0 bases at J; junction bases unmatched: 6. There are 15 residues in the CDR3. Per the germline V gene, CDR1 is LGHDT and CDR2 is YNNKEL (reference sequence). CDR3 in DNA: TGTGCCAGCAGCCCTATGGGACAGAGCTCCTACGAGCAGTACTTC. This translates into CASSPMGQSSYEQYF.

V gene TRBV7-2 combines with J gene TRBJ1-1; D ambiguous. Trimming removed 4 bases at V and 1 base at J, with 7 bases between. Germline V gene data show CDR1 as SGHTA and CDR2 as FQGNSA. The CDR3 covers 13 residues. In DNA form, the CDR3 reads TGTGCCAGCAGCTATACTGCGAACACTGAAGCTTTCTTT. Translation: CASSYTANTEAFF. The whole variable domain, remainder taken from reference TRBV7-2 and TRBJ1-1, is GAGVSQSPSNKVTEKGKDVELRCDPISGHTALYWYRQSLGQGLEFLIYFQGNSAPDKSGLPSDRFSAERTGGSVSTLTIQRTQQEDSAVYLCASSYTANTEAFFGQGTRLTVV.

A few counts support this clone. The rearrangement uses TRBV7-2 and TRBJ1-3; TRBD1 is a possible D gene (5 bases). This CDR3 is 15 amino acids long. Germline V gene sequence: CDR1 SGHTA, CDR2 FQGNSA. Trimming left V 5 bases short and J 4 bases short, with 15 bases between. The CDR3 sequence: CASSRAGADGNTIYF. CDR3 bases: TGTGCCAGCAGCCGCGCTGGGGCTGACGGAAACACCATATATTTT.

The chain carries TRBV29-1 and TRBJ1-2; 10 nucleotides agree with TRBD1. After removal of 2 bases from V and 5 bases from J, the junction contained 8 bases not matched to a gene. The CDR3 loop spans 15 amino acids. The V gene's germline CDR1 is SQVTM and CDR2 ANQGSEA. This chain's CDR3 is CSVESRQGARYGYTF. Written as DNA, the CDR3 is TGCAGCGTTGAATCCCGACAGGGGGCGAGATATGGCTACACCTTC. The whole variable domain, filled in from reference TRBV29-1 and TRBJ1-2, reads SAVISQKPSRDICQRGTSLTIQCQVDSQVTMMFWYRQQPGQSLTLIATANQGSEATYESGFVIDKFPISRPNLTFSTLTVSNMSPEDSSIYLCSVESRQGARYGYTFGSGTRLTVV.

The rearrangement uses TRBV5-1 and TRBJ1-6, with D unclear. This CDR3 has 12 residues. CDR1 and CDR2 from the germline V gene are SGHRS and YFSETQ. Trimming removed 0 bases at V and 13 bases at J, with 8 bases between. For the CDR3, the DNA is TGCGCCAGCAGCTTGGAGAACGGCCCCCTCCACTTT. Translating gives CASSLENGPLHF. Full variable domain (rest looked up from reference TRBV5-1 and TRBJ1-6): KAGVTQTPRYLIKTRGQQVTLSCSPISGHRSVSWYQQTPGQGLQFLFEYFSETQRNKGNFPGRFSGRQFSNSRSEMNVSTLELGDSALYLCASSLENGPLHFGNGTRLTVT.

The chain employs TRBV6-2 or TRBV6-3 and TRBJ1-1; D unresolved. CDR3 length: 12 amino acids. V lost 5 bases to trimming and J lost 4 bases, with 8 bases between them. Germline V CDR1 and CDR2: MNHEY, SVGEGT. Here the CDR3 DNA reads TGTGCCAGCAGTGGTCCCGCCACTGAAGCTTTCTTT. It encodes CASSGPATEAFF.

DNA for the CDR3: TGCGCCAGCAGCTTCGGGAACACCGGGGAGCTGTTTTTT. As protein: CASSFGNTGELFF. The chain links TRBV5-1 to TRBJ2-2, with unresolved D. The CDR3 sequence is 13 residues long. CDR1 is SGHRS and CDR2 is YFSETQ in the germline V gene. The V and J ends lost 2 bases and 1 base respectively, with 3 bases between them. The full variable domain, its missing parts supplied by reference TRBV5-1 and TRBJ2-2, is KAGVTQTPRYLIKTRGQQVTLSCSPISGHRSVSWYQQTPGQGLQFLFEYFSETQRNKGNFPGRFSGRQFSNSRSEMNVSTLELGDSALYLCASSFGNTGELFFGEGSRLTVL.

The rearrangement uses TRBV30 and TRBJ1-5; D possibly corresponds to TRBD1 (5 bases). The germline V gene encodes CDR1 GTSNPN and CDR2 SVGIG (reference sequence). Trimming removed 1 base from V and 0 bases from J, with 16 bases in between. The CDR3 has 17 residues. CDR3 residues: CAWSGSGWTNSNQPQHF. CDR3 sequence (DNA): TGTGCCTGGAGTGGTTCGGGGTGGACAAATAGCAATCAGCCCCAGCATTTT.

This clone was counted a single time. This rearrangement joins TRBV5-4 to TRBJ2-1; 7 bases line up with TRBD2. The germline gives CDR1 SGHNT, CDR2 YYREEE (reference sequence). The CDR3 consists of 15 residues. The V and J ends lost 3 bases and 9 bases, in that order; junction bases with no gene match: 12. The DNA of the CDR3 is TGTGCCAGCAGCTCCCGGGAAGCGGGGCTCGGTGAGCAGTTCTTC. It encodes CASSSREAGLGEQFF.

The rearrangement links TRBV3-1 (or the pseudogene TRBV3-2) to TRBJ2-1; 12 bases line up with TRBD2. The CDR3 contains 16 residues. The ends lost 3 bases at V and 6 bases at J; junction bases unmatched: 6. In germline, CDR1 is LGHDT, CDR2 YNNKEL (reference sequence). The CDR3, as DNA: TGTGCCAGCAGCCATCCACTAGCGGGGGGCTCCAATGAGCAGTTCTTC. Encoded protein: CASSHPLAGGSNEQFF.

J is TRBJ1-1 and V is TRBV9; weak D call: TRBD1 (5 bases). V lost 7 bases to trimming and J lost 4 bases, with 14 bases between them. The CDR3 spans 13 residues. Germline CDR1 SGDLS, CDR2 YYNGEE. CDR3 amino acids: CASGFGDGTEAFF. The CDR3 nucleotides read TGTGCCAGCGGCTTCGGGGACGGCACTGAAGCTTTCTTT. Together with reference TRBV9 and TRBJ1-1, the CDR3 gives the full variable domain: DSGVTQTPKHLITATGQRVTLRCSPRSGDLSVYWYQQSLDQGLQFLIQYYNGEERAKGNILERFSAQQFPDLHSELNLSSLELGDSALYFCASGFGDGTEAFFGQGTRLTVV.

V and J are TRBV6-5 and TRBJ1-5; D not resolved. The CDR3 has 13 amino acids. The V and J ends lost 8 bases and 3 bases respectively, with 11 bases between them. The V gene's germline CDR1 is MNHEY and CDR2 SVGAGI. In nucleotides, the CDR3 is TGTGCCAGCGGGCTCGGGCCCAATCAGCCCCAGCATTTT. Its translation is CASGLGPNQPQHF.

This chain joins TRBV6-5 and TRBJ1-1; D is unresolved. The CDR3 spans 11 residues. V lost 4 bases to trimming and J lost 11 bases, with 11 bases between them. From germline, CDR1 is MNHEY and CDR2 SVGAGI. DNA of the CDR3: TGTGCCAGCAGTTCCCGCATTGGGGCTTTCTTT. Translated, it gives CASSSRIGAFF.

The chain is built from TRBV5-8 and TRBJ2-3; D is unresolved. The CDR3 consists of 14 residues. Germline values: CDR1 SGHTS, CDR2 YDEGEE. Trimming stripped 3 bases from V and 2 bases from J, with 10 bases between. CDR3 in amino acids: CASSWSHATDTQYF. The CDR3 DNA reads as TGTGCCAGCAGCTGGTCCCATGCCACAGATACGCAGTATTTT. Based on the CDR3 plus reference TRBV5-8 and TRBJ2-3, the full variable domain is EAGVTQSPTHLIKTRGQQATLRCSPISGHTSVYWYQQALGLGLQFLLWYDEGEERNRGNFPPRFSGRQFPNYSSELNVNALELEDSALYLCASSWSHATDTQYFGPGTRLTVL.

The V and J genes are TRBV11-2 and TRBJ1-1, with TRBD1 identical over 10 bases. Trimming took 5 bases from V and 3 from J; bases not matched to a gene: 15. This CDR3 region has 18 residues. CDR1 is SGHAT, CDR2 FQNNGV, per germline. CDR3 DNA sequence: TGTGCCAGCAGCCCCTGGGTTACCGGGACAGGGGAGTACACTGAAGCTTTCTTT. This translates into CASSPWVTGTGEYTEAFF.

The V and J genes are TRBV20-1 and TRBJ1-4; 11 bases fit TRBD1. V dropped 3 bases and J dropped 7; count of bases not matched to a gene: 7. The length of the CDR3 is 15 residues. The V gene's germline CDR1 is DFQATT and CDR2 SNEGSKA (reference sequence). CDR3 region: CSASTGTGGVEKLFF. In DNA, the CDR3 is TGCAGTGCTAGTACGGGGACAGGGGGTGTTGAAAAACTGTTTTTT.

J is TRBJ2-3 and V is TRBV19; D is undetermined. Germline V CDR1 and CDR2: LNHDA, SQIVND (reference sequence). This CDR3 comprises 13 residues. Trimming took off 4 bases at V and 5 bases at J, with 10 bases between the two ends. CDR3 DNA sequence: TGTGCCAGTAGTAAAGGGAAGGGAGATACGCAGTATTTT. Its translation is CASSKGKGDTQYF.

This rearrangement joins TRBV7-6 to TRBJ2-7, with D hard to call. The CDR3 runs 12 residues. Looked up from germline, CDR1 is SGHVS and CDR2 is FNYEAQ. V was trimmed by 3 bases and J by 7 bases, leaving 10 bases between them. This CDR3 reads CASSFSPEEQYF. The CDR3 nucleotides are TGTGCCAGCAGCTTCAGCCCCGAGGAGCAGTACTTC.

The V gene is TRBV7-2, the J gene TRBJ2-5; either TRBD1 or TRBD2 may fit D (6 bases each). The V end was cut by 6 bases, the J end by 4 bases, with 18 bases between. The CDR3 runs 15 residues. Germline values: CDR1 SGHTA, CDR2 FQGNSA. The CDR3, as DNA: TGTGCCAGCAGATCACTGCCGGGGGCCATAGAGACCCAGTACTTC. This sequence encodes CASRSLPGAIETQYF.